This T cell receptor beta chain was obtained from a study of PD-1 blockade in classical Hodgkin lymphoma. Relapses following autologous stem cell transplantation were seen in all patients, with brentuximab vedotin exposure varying. This CDR3 spans 14 amino acids. Trimming took off 1 base at V and 0 bases at J, with 6 bases between the two ends. In germline, CDR1 is SEHNR, CDR2 FQNEAQ (reference sequence). Profiling relied on immunoSEQ multiplex PCR, and the TCRdb table lists in-frame clones only, not all of them. The profile shows tens of thousands of clones, roughly nine tenths of them singletons. The gene calls are TRBV7-9 and TRBJ1-1, with no clear D. The receptor was isolated from a human donor with classical Hodgkin lymphoma. The sample here was peripheral blood mononuclear cells (PBMCs), taken at baseline. The CDR3 region is CASSLGTMNTEAFF. DNA of the CDR3: TGTGCCAGCAGCTTAGGAACCATGAACACTGAAGCTTTCTTT.